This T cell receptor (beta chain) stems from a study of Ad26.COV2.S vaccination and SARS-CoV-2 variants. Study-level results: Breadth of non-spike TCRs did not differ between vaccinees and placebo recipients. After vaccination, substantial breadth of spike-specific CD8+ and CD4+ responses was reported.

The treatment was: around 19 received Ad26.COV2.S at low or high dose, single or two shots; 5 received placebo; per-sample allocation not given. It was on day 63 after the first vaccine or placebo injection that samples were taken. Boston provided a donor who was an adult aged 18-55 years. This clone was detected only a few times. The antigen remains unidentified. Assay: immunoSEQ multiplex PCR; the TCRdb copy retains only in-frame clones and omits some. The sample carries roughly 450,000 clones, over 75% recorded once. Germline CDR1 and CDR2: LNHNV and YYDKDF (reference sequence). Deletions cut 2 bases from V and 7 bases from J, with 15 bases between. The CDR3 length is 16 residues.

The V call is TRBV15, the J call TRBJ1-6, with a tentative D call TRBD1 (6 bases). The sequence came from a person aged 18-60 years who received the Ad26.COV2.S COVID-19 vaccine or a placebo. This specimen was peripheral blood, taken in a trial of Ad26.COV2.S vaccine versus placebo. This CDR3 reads CATSRPTGLGNSPLHF. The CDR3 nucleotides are TGTGCCACCAGCAGACCTACAGGGTTAGGGAATTCACCCCTCCACTTT.